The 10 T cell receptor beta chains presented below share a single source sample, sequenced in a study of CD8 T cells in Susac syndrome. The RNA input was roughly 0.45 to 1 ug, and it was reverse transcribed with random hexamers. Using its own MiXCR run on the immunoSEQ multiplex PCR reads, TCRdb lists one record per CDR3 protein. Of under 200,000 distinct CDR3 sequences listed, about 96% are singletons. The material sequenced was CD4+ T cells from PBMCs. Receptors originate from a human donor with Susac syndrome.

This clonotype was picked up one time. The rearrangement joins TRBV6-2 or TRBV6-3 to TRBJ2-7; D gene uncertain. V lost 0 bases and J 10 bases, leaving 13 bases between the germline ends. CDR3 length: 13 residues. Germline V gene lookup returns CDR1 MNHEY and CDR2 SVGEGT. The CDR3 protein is CASSYSNVGSQYF. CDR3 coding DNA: TGTGCCAGCAGTTACTCGAACGTGGGCAGCCAGTACTTC.

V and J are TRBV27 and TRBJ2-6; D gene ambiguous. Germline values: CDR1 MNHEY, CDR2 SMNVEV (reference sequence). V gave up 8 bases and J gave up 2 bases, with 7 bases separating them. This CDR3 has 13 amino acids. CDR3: CASRGPGANVLTF. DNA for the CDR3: TGTGCCAGCCGTGGACCTGGGGCCAACGTCCTGACTTTC.

The CDR3 region is CSARAGGFGSYNEQFF. The CDR3 DNA reads as TGCAGTGCTAGAGCGGGAGGGTTCGGCTCCTACAATGAGCAGTTCTTC. The rearrangement uses TRBV20-1 and TRBJ2-1; the match to TRBD2 covers 8 bases. From germline, CDR1 is DFQATT and CDR2 SNEGSKA (reference sequence). CDR3 size: 16 residues. Trimming took 1 base from V and 0 from J; bases not matched to a gene: 5.

The CDR3 DNA sequence: TGCAGCGTTGAAGTGGGAAGAGATCAGCCCCAGCATTTT. As protein: CSVEVGRDQPQHF. V gene TRBV29-1 combines with J gene TRBJ1-5; unclear D gene. The V and J ends lost 1 base and 5 bases respectively, with 9 bases between them. The germline V gene has CDR1 SQVTM and CDR2 ANQGSEA. The CDR3 loop spans 13 amino acids.

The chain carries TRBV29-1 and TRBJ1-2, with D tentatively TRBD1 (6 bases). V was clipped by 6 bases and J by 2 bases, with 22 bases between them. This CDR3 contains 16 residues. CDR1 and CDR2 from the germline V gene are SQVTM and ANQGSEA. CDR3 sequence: CSVPISQGGGNYGYTF. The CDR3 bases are TGCAGCGTCCCGATCTCCCAGGGAGGGGGGAACTATGGCTACACCTTC.

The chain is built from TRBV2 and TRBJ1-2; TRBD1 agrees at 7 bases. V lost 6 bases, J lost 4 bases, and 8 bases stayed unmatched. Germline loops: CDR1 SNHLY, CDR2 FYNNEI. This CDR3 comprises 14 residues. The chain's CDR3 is CASRGDSLLYGYTF. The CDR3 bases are TGTGCCAGCAGAGGGGACAGCCTCCTCTATGGCTACACCTTC.

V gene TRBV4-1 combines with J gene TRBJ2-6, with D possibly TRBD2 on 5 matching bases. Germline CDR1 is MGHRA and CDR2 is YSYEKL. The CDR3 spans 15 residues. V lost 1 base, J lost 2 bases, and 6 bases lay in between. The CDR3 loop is CASSQAGTGANVLTF. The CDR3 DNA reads TGCGCCAGCAGCCAAGCGGGGACTGGGGCCAACGTCCTGACTTTC.

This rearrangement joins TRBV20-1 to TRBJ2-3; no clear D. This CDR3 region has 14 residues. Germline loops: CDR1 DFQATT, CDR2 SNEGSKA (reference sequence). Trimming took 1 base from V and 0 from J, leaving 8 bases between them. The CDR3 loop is CSARVGSSTDTQYF. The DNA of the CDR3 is TGCAGTGCTAGAGTTGGATCTAGCACAGATACGCAGTATTTT.

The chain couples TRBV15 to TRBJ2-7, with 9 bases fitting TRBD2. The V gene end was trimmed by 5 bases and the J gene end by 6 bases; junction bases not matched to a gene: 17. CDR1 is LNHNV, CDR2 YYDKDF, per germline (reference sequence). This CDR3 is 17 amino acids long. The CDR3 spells CATSDRGGLAPSGEQYV. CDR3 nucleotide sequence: TGTGCCACCAGCGATAGAGGGGGACTAGCTCCCTCCGGCGAGCAGTACGTC.

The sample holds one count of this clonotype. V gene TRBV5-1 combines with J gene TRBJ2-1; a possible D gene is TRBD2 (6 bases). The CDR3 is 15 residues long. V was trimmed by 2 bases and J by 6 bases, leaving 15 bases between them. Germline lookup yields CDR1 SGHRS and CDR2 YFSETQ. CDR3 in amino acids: CASSFWQGGSNEQFF. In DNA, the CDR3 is TGCGCCAGCAGCTTTTGGCAGGGAGGTAGCAATGAGCAGTTCTTC.